Following are 24 T cell receptor beta chains from one sample sequenced in a study of identical twins. MiXCR was run by TCRdb on the 5' RACE reads, yielding one entry per CDR3 protein. This repertoire shows 1.5 million to 2 million distinct CDR3 sequences, about 32% found once; its top ten account for around 0.25%. The sequencing input was cord blood. The receptors shown here come from a newborn girl in good health.

CDR3 sequence reads: CATSSGLADTDTQYF. The CDR3 nucleotides are TGTGCCACCAGCAGTGGACTAGCGGATACAGATACGCAGTATTTT. V and J are TRBV15 and TRBJ2-3, with 10 bases aligning to TRBD2. CDR3 length: 15 amino acids. V was clipped by 3 bases and J by 3 bases; unmatched bases: 3. Germline values: CDR1 LNHNV, CDR2 YYDKDF (reference sequence).

The rearrangement links TRBV7-9 to TRBJ2-1; TRBD2 might be the D (6 bases). V lost 5 bases and J 4 bases, leaving 21 bases between the germline ends. The CDR3 totals 17 residues. Germline CDR1 reads SEHNR; CDR2 reads FQNEAQ (reference sequence). The CDR3 bases are TGTGCCAGCAGCCCTAACTGGGTAGGACTAAGTTACAATGAGCAGTTCTTC. Translating gives CASSPNWVGLSYNEQFF.

This clonotype was recorded many times. This chain connects TRBV7-2 to TRBJ2-3; 7 positions agree with TRBD2. This CDR3 has 15 residues. Germline values: CDR1 SGHTA, CDR2 FQGNSA. The V segment lost 5 bases and the J segment 2 bases; nucleotides outside the gene matches: 7. CDR3 region: CASSPRLALTDTQYF. The CDR3 region has the DNA TGTGCCAGCAGCCCCCGACTAGCTCTCACAGATACGCAGTATTTT.

This clonotype turned up a few times. The chain joins TRBV3-1 to TRBJ1-2; D might be TRBD1 (6 bases). The V gene's germline CDR1 is LGHDT and CDR2 YNNKEL (reference sequence). Deletions cut 3 bases from V and 2 bases from J, with 13 bases between. CDR3 length: 15 residues. Here the CDR3 reads CASSHYDRPNYGYTF. In DNA, the CDR3 is TGTGCCAGCAGCCACTACGACAGGCCGAACTATGGCTACACCTTC. Drawing the rest from reference TRBV3-1 and TRBJ1-2, the complete variable domain is DTAVSQTPKYLVTQMGNDKSIKCEQNLGHDTMYWYKQDSKKFLKIMFSYNNKELIINETVPNRFSPKSPDKAHLNLHINSLELGDSAVYFCASSHYDRPNYGYTFGSGTRLTVV.

The V and J genes are TRBV6-1 and TRBJ2-1, with D maybe TRBD1 (6 bases). The germline V gene encodes CDR1 MNHNS and CDR2 SASEGT. V shed 3 bases and J shed 7 bases, with 19 bases lying between them. The CDR3 covers 16 residues. The CDR3 protein is CASSDYGTSTSNEQFF. The CDR3 coding sequence is TGTGCCAGCAGTGATTATGGGACAAGCACCTCTAATGAGCAGTTCTTC.

This chain connects TRBV20-1 to TRBJ1-4, with D possibly TRBD1 on 6 matching bases. The CDR3 is made up of 15 amino acids. With 2 bases removed from V and 4 bases from J, the gap between germline ends came to 14 bases. Germline V lookup: CDR1 DFQATT, CDR2 SNEGSKA (reference sequence). This CDR3 reads CSARRGGRGNEKLFF. CDR3 nucleotide sequence: TGCAGTGCTAGAAGGGGGGGGAGGGGTAATGAAAAACTGTTTTTT.

CDR3 sequence: CASSYVITDNEQFF. CDR3 nucleotides: TGTGCCAGCAGTTACGTCATTACGGACAATGAGCAGTTCTTC. V and J are TRBV6-5 and TRBJ2-1, with D hard to call. Germline loops: CDR1 MNHEY, CDR2 SVGAGI. The germline V and J ends were trimmed by 2 bases and 5 bases, with 10 bases remaining between them. The CDR3 runs 14 residues.

In its sample, this clonotype was seen a few times. The chain is built from TRBV11-2 and TRBJ2-3; TRBD2 matches 7 bases. Germline assignment: CDR1 SGHAT and CDR2 FQNNGV. The junction had 11 bases not matched to a gene; V was cut back by 8 bases and J by 3 bases. This CDR3 has 15 residues. CDR3 loop: CASSDWGGPTDTQYF. The CDR3 coding sequence is TGTGCCAGCTCCGATTGGGGGGGTCCAACAGATACGCAGTATTTT.

This clonotype was detected once. The chain has TRBV5-1 and TRBJ2-7; a possible D gene is TRBD2 (5 bases). The CDR3 consists of 15 residues. V lost 7 bases and J lost 0, with 17 bases in between. The germline gives CDR1 SGHRS, CDR2 YFSETQ. CDR3 protein: CASYLSLGSSYEQYF. The CDR3 DNA reads TGCGCCAGCTACTTGTCGCTAGGGAGCTCCTACGAGCAGTACTTC.

This chain connects TRBV12-3 or TRBV12-4 to TRBJ2-7; unclear D gene. The CDR3 has 12 residues. Trimming stripped 4 bases from V and 9 bases from J, with 13 bases between. The CDR3 spells CASSYEVGRQYF. The CDR3 DNA is TGTGCCAGCAGTTACGAGGTCGGAAGGCAGTACTTC.

The rearrangement joins TRBV2 to TRBJ2-1, with a weak D call TRBD1 (7 bases). The CDR3 totals 15 residues. Germline V gene sequence: CDR1 SNHLY, CDR2 FYNNEI. The V gene lost 8 bases and the J gene lost 0 bases, with 14 bases spanning the gap. In nucleotides, the CDR3 is TGTGCCAGCGGGGAGGCAGGGGGCTCCTACAATGAGCAGTTCTTC. Translated: CASGEAGGSYNEQFF.

About this clonotype itself: A junction boundary mismatches the germline segment, possibly from a read error. The chain is built from TRBV28 and TRBJ2-3; weak D call: TRBD2 (6 bases). The germline V gene has CDR1 MDHEN and CDR2 SYDVKM. This CDR3 has 15 residues. The CDR3 region has the DNA TGTGCCAGCAGTTACCGGTGGGGAGGCACAGATATGCAGTATTTT. Translation: CASSYRWGGTDMQYF. Full variable domain (missing parts from reference TRBV28 and TRBJ2-3): DVKVTQSSRYLVKRTGEKVFLECVQDMDHENMFWYRQDPGLGLRLIYFSYDVKMKEKGDIPEGYSVSREKKERFSLILESASTNQTSMYLCASSYRWGGTDMQYFGPGTRLTVL.

The chain recombines TRBV10-3 with TRBJ2-2; perhaps TRBD2 as D (6 bases). The germline V gene encodes CDR1 ENHRY and CDR2 SYGVKD. The V gene lost 4 bases and the J gene lost 1 base, with 7 bases spanning the gap. CDR3 length: 14 amino acids. The CDR3 sequence is CAISVRGNTGELFF. CDR3 DNA sequence: TGTGCCATCAGTGTGCGGGGGAACACCGGGGAGCTGTTTTTT.

This clonotype was detected a few times. V is TRBV3-1 and J is TRBJ2-4; 8 nucleotides agree with TRBD2. The CDR3 runs 15 residues. Germline CDR1 is LGHDT and CDR2 is YNNKEL (reference sequence). Trimming took 1 base from V and 7 from J; bases not matched to a gene: 6. The CDR3 region is CASSQASGLFNIQYF. CDR3 nucleotide sequence: TGTGCCAGCAGCCAAGCTAGCGGGCTGTTTAACATTCAGTACTTC.

This clonotype was observed many times. The J gene is TRBJ2-1, the V gene TRBV4-2; 10 nucleotides align to TRBD2. V gave up 1 base and J gave up 6 bases; unmatched junction bases: 3. The CDR3 is made up of 15 amino acids. The germline CDR1 and CDR2 sequences are LGHNA and YNFKEQ. The CDR3 nucleotides are TGTGCCAGCAGCCAAGCTAGCGGGAGTTTCAATGAGCAGTTCTTC. Protein: CASSQASGSFNEQFF.

The CDR3 nucleotides read TGCAGTGCTAATATAGCGGGGGTGGCAGATACGCAGTATTTT. The encoded protein is CSANIAGVADTQYF. This sequence joins TRBV20-1 and TRBJ2-3; 9 positions agree with TRBD2. With V trimmed by 4 bases and J by 4 bases, 6 bases remained unmatched. The germline CDR1 and CDR2 sequences are DFQATT and SNEGSKA (reference sequence). The CDR3 runs 14 residues.

This clonotype was seen a few times. The chain employs TRBV29-1 and TRBJ2-7, with 8 bases matching TRBD1. The germline V gene has CDR1 SQVTM and CDR2 ANQGSEA. CDR3 size: 14 residues. V lost 4 bases and J lost 1; bases outside the gene matches: 6. CDR3: CSVGLGQGSYEQYF. DNA of the CDR3: TGCAGCGTTGGCCTAGGACAGGGTTCCTACGAGCAGTACTTC.

This clonotype has more than one count but fewer than ten. The V call is TRBV2, the J call TRBJ2-6; 11 bases line up with TRBD2. Germline V gene sequence: CDR1 SNHLY, CDR2 FYNNEI. The CDR3 length is 16 residues. V lost 10 bases and J lost 0; bases outside the gene matches: 5. This CDR3 reads CATPTSGDSGANVLTF. The CDR3 DNA follows: TGTGCCACTCCGACTAGCGGGGACTCTGGGGCCAACGTCCTGACTTTC.

This clonotype was counted only a few times. The chain combines TRBV20-1 with TRBJ1-5, with TRBD1 matching 8 bases. In germline, CDR1 is DFQATT, CDR2 SNEGSKA (reference sequence). This CDR3 has 15 residues. Germline trimming cut 5 bases from V and 2 bases from J; bases unmatched to any gene: 8. CDR3 sequence: CSAPGQVLGNQPQHF. CDR3 sequence (DNA): TGCAGTGCTCCGGGACAGGTCCTAGGCAATCAGCCCCAGCATTTT.

The rearrangement joins TRBV18 to TRBJ2-7, with 7 bases fitting TRBD1. TRBJ2-5 explains the end of the DNA better; the J call may be wrong. CDR3 length equals 15 residues. Per the germline V gene, CDR1 is KGHSH and CDR2 is LQKENI. The CDR3, as DNA: TGTGCCAGCTCATCCTACAGGGGCTCAGGAGAGACCCAGTACTTC. Amino acid sequence: CASSSYRGSGETQYF.

The V call is TRBV3-1, the J call TRBJ2-4; TRBD2 matches at 8 bases. The J call is uncertain, as TRBJ2-7 better fits the DNA end. There are 16 residues in the CDR3. Germline loops: CDR1 LGHDT, CDR2 YNNKEL (reference sequence). The CDR3 loop is CASSQDLSGSWYEQYF. The CDR3, as DNA: TGTGCCAGCAGCCAAGATCTAAGCGGGAGTTGGTACGAGCAGTACTTC.

V and J are TRBV7-2 and TRBJ2-5, with 8 bases fitting TRBD2. The CDR3 consists of 16 residues. CDR1 and CDR2 from the germline V gene are SGHTA and FQGNSA. J lost 3 bases, V lost 1 base, and 7 bases had no gene match. Here the CDR3 reads CASSLVGGGPKETQYF. The CDR3 DNA is TGTGCCAGCAGCTTAGTAGGCGGGGGGCCAAAAGAGACCCAGTACTTC.

V gene TRBV5-1 combines with J gene TRBJ2-7; 12 bases align to TRBD2. CDR3 size: 19 residues. Looked up from germline, CDR1 is SGHRS and CDR2 is YFSETQ. Unmatched junction bases numbered 21, after V lost 4 bases and J lost 7 bases. CDR3 region: CASSIRTSGDPYSYNEQYF. The CDR3 DNA reads as TGCGCCAGCAGCATACGGACTAGCGGGGACCCCTACTCCTACAATGAGCAGTACTTC.

This clonotype was recorded once. The chain is built from TRBV28 and TRBJ1-2; TRBD1 is a possible D gene (6 bases). Trimming left V 2 bases short and J 5 bases short, with 18 bases between. Germline loops: CDR1 MDHEN, CDR2 SYDVKM. There are 16 residues in the CDR3. This CDR3 reads CASSLGGAGQLYGYTF. The CDR3 DNA sequence: TGTGCCAGCAGTTTAGGGGGCGCAGGCCAACTATATGGCTACACCTTC.